This passage covers 31 T cell receptor beta chains from one sample sequenced in a study of blood T cell repertoires in COVID-19. Produced via immunoSEQ multiplex PCR; TCRdb's table is partial and in-frame only. The sample carries approximately 250,000 clones, about 86% recorded once. The sample taken for sequencing was PBMCs or T cells enriched from blood (not recorded which). Receptors originate from a man younger than 45 with acute COVID-19.

V and J are TRBV18 and TRBJ1-2, with 7 bases aligning to TRBD1. CDR1 and CDR2 from the germline V gene are KGHSH and LQKENI. J was trimmed by 7 bases and V by 4 bases; bases with no gene match: 6. This CDR3 has 13 residues. CDR3 residues: CASSRGTDCGYTF. The CDR3 DNA sequence: TGTGCCAGCTCACGAGGGACAGACTGTGGCTACACCTTC. Variable domain in full (rest from reference TRBV18 and TRBJ1-2): NAGVMQNPRHLVRRRGQEARLRCSPMKGHSHVYWYRQLPEEGLKFMVYLQKENIIDESGMPKERFSAEFPKEGPSILRIQQVVRGDSAAYFCASSRGTDCGYTFGSGTRLTVV.

V is TRBV18 and J is TRBJ1-2; D is undetermined. V shed 2 bases and J shed 0 bases, with 13 bases lying between them. The CDR3 covers 16 residues. CDR1 is KGHSH, CDR2 LQKENI, per germline. The CDR3 loop is CASSPSAPGANYGYTF. The CDR3 DNA follows: TGTGCCAGCTCACCATCGGCCCCCGGAGCTAACTATGGCTACACCTTC.

The V and J genes are TRBV7-2 and TRBJ1-2; D is unclear. The germline V gene has CDR1 SGHTA and CDR2 FQGNSA. V lost 5 bases to trimming and J lost 6 bases, with 16 bases between them. The CDR3 length is 14 residues. The DNA for the CDR3 is TGTGCCAGCAGCCTTGGACCCGGGAGAGATGGCTACACCTTC. The encoded protein is CASSLGPGRDGYTF. Combining the CDR3 with reference TRBV7-2 and TRBJ1-2 gives the whole variable domain GAGVSQSPSNKVTEKGKDVELRCDPISGHTALYWYRQSLGQGLEFLIYFQGNSAPDKSGLPSDRFSAERTGGSVSTLTIQRTQQEDSAVYLCASSLGPGRDGYTFGSGTRLTVV.

This chain joins TRBV6-4 and TRBJ2-1, with D possibly TRBD1 on 6 matching bases. Germline CDR1 reads MRHNA; CDR2 reads SNTAGT. Trimming removed 2 bases at V and 9 bases at J, with 14 bases between. The CDR3 has 14 residues. The CDR3: CASSDEGDATEQFF. The CDR3 DNA is TGTGCCAGCAGTGACGAGGGGGATGCTACTGAGCAGTTCTTC.

The chain has TRBV7-2 and TRBJ2-2, with TRBD2 matching 11 bases. The germline CDR1 and CDR2 sequences are SGHTA and FQGNSA. The CDR3 is made up of 15 amino acids. V dropped 5 bases and J dropped 5; count of bases not matched to a gene: 4. The CDR3 region is CASSPRTSGTGELFF. As DNA, the CDR3 is TGTGCCAGCAGCCCTCGGACTAGCGGGACCGGGGAGCTGTTTTTT.

The count of this clone is one. The V and J genes are TRBV3-1 (or the pseudogene TRBV3-2) and TRBJ1-1, with 7 bases aligning to TRBD1. V dropped 4 bases and J dropped 6; count of bases not matched to a gene: 17. This CDR3 is 17 amino acids long. The germline V gene has CDR1 LGHDT and CDR2 YNNKEL (reference sequence). CDR3 protein: CASSLQTGPVVFPEAFF. The CDR3 DNA reads as TGTGCCAGCAGCCTTCAGACAGGGCCAGTTGTCTTTCCTGAAGCTTTCTTT.

The chain recombines TRBV7-2 with TRBJ1-2, with D perhaps TRBD1 (5 bases). Trimming cost V 3 bases and J 7 bases, with 9 bases left between them. The CDR3 has 12 amino acids. The germline CDR1 and CDR2 sequences are SGHTA and FQGNSA. This CDR3 reads CASSFGGSGYTF. The CDR3 DNA follows: TGTGCCAGCAGCTTCGGGGGGAGTGGCTACACCTTC.

V and J are TRBV5-6 and TRBJ2-1, with 15 bases lining up with TRBD2. Germline-derived CDR1 and CDR2 are SGHDT and YYEEEE. The CDR3 is 18 amino acids. J was trimmed by 6 bases and V by 4 bases; bases with no gene match: 11. The CDR3 nucleotides are TGTGCCAGCAGCCTACCGGGACTAGCGGGAGGCAGCTTCAATGAGCAGTTCTTC. It yields the protein CASSLPGLAGGSFNEQFF.

This clone appeared a single time. The V call is TRBV28, the J call TRBJ2-7; D is perhaps TRBD1 (7 bases). V dropped 6 bases and J dropped 6 bases, with 15 bases sitting between them. Germline CDR1 is MDHEN and CDR2 is SYDVKM. The CDR3 is made up of 13 amino acids. The CDR3 here is CASRGGGPGEQYV. CDR3 in DNA: TGTGCCAGCAGAGGAGGGGGCCCGGGCGAGCAGTACGTC.

The V gene is TRBV7-2, the J gene TRBJ1-4; D may be TRBD1 (5 bases). The V gene's germline CDR1 is SGHTA and CDR2 FQGNSA. The CDR3 is 14 amino acids. V gave up 5 bases and J gave up 8 bases, with 15 bases separating them. CDR3 sequence: CASSLAGVREKLFF. CDR3 sequence (DNA): TGTGCCAGCAGCCTCGCGGGGGTGCGGGAAAAACTGTTTTTT.

Only one count was recorded for this clone. The V call is TRBV7-2, the J call TRBJ2-5; 9 bases agree with TRBD2. Germline CDR1 and CDR2: SGHTA and FQGNSA. The V and J ends lost 3 bases and 5 bases, in that order; junction bases with no gene match: 7. The CDR3 has 15 residues. CDR3 in DNA: TGTGCCAGCAGCTTGGGGACTAGCCCGGGGGAGACCCAGTACTTC. Its protein is CASSLGTSPGETQYF. Supplemented by reference TRBV7-2 and TRBJ2-5, the full variable domain reads GAGVSQSPSNKVTEKGKDVELRCDPISGHTALYWYRQSLGQGLEFLIYFQGNSAPDKSGLPSDRFSAERTGGSVSTLTIQRTQQEDSAVYLCASSLGTSPGETQYFGPGTRLLVL.

This clone showed up just once. The chain uses TRBV6-2 or TRBV6-3 and TRBJ1-5, with 8 nucleotides matching TRBD1. Germline V gene lookup returns CDR1 MNHEY and CDR2 SVGEGT. The CDR3 spans 17 residues. J gave up 4 bases and V 2 bases, and 10 bases lay outside the gene matches. CDR3 loop: CASSYTFGQGGNQPQHF. The CDR3 region has the DNA TGTGCCAGCAGTTACACATTCGGACAGGGAGGTAATCAGCCCCAGCATTTT.

The V and J genes are TRBV5-6 and TRBJ1-5, with TRBD1 as a possible D gene (5 bases). Germline CDR1 and CDR2: SGHDT and YYEEEE. The length of the CDR3 is 16 residues. V lost 0 bases and J lost 3, with 13 bases in between. The CDR3 DNA sequence: TGTGCCAGCAGCTTGGCCGTAGGGGCCGACAATCAGCCCCAGCATTTT. It encodes CASSLAVGADNQPQHF.

This chain connects TRBV3-1 (or the pseudogene TRBV3-2) to TRBJ1-5; 9 bases match TRBD1. Germline V gene data show CDR1 as LGHDT and CDR2 as YNNKEL (reference sequence). J gave up 3 bases and V 3 bases, and 3 bases lay outside the gene matches. This CDR3 region has 15 residues. This CDR3 reads CASSQDRGINQPQHF. CDR3 bases: TGTGCCAGCAGCCAGGACAGGGGAATCAATCAGCCCCAGCATTTT.

This chain connects TRBV19 to TRBJ2-2, with TRBD2 identical over 12 bases. CDR3 length: 16 residues. The germline V gene encodes CDR1 LNHDA and CDR2 SQIVND (reference sequence). V lost 2 bases to trimming and J lost 9 bases; unmatched junction nucleotides: 7. CDR3 DNA sequence: TGTGCCAGTAGTATACGACTAGCGGGAGTCGGGAGGGAGCTGTTTTTT. Protein sequence: CASSIRLAGVGRELFF.

The CDR3 sequence: CASSLVGQGKTDTQYF. CDR3 DNA sequence: TGCGCCAGCAGCTTGGTGGGACAGGGGAAAACAGATACGCAGTATTTT. V and J are TRBV5-1 and TRBJ2-3; 10 bases align to TRBD1. Germline V CDR1 and CDR2: SGHRS, YFSETQ. The CDR3 is made up of 16 amino acids. V lost 0 bases to trimming and J lost 3 bases; unmatched junction nucleotides: 4.

Note on this clone: The junction differs from germline at one of its ends, possibly a read error. The CDR3 DNA follows: TGTGCCAGCAGTGAATCAAGCAGTTTGGGCCTCTTC. Amino acid sequence: CASSESSSLGLF. The chain has TRBV6-1 and TRBJ2-1; no reliable D call. The CDR3 has 12 residues. CDR1 and CDR2 (germline): MNHNS, SASEGT.

This chain links TRBV19 with TRBJ2-2, with 11 bases lining up with TRBD2. Germline lookup yields CDR1 LNHDA and CDR2 SQIVND (reference sequence). The length of the CDR3 is 18 residues. V lost 6 bases and J lost 1; bases outside the gene matches: 10. CDR3 bases: TGTGCCAGTAGAGTGGGGCTAGCGGGAGGCCGGAACACCGGGGAGCTGTTTTTT. Translation: CASRVGLAGGRNTGELFF. The whole variable domain, filled in from reference TRBV19 and TRBJ2-2, reads DGGITQSPKYLFRKEGQNVTLSCEQNLNHDAMYWYRQDPGQGLRLIYYSQIVNDFQKGDIAEGYSVSREKKESFPLTVTSAQKNPTAFYLCASRVGLAGGRNTGELFFGEGSRLTVL.

This clone occurred once. The genes are TRBV6-4 and TRBJ2-7; no definite D call. The germline gives CDR1 MRHNA, CDR2 SNTAGT. The CDR3 has 14 residues. Trimming shortened V by 5 bases and J by 2 bases, and 13 bases separated the two germline ends. This CDR3 reads CASSRQTHTYEQYV. In DNA form, the CDR3 reads TGTGCCAGCAGTAGACAAACCCATACCTACGAGCAGTACGTC.

The chain combines TRBV2 with TRBJ2-2, with 7 bases that match TRBD2. Germline CDR1 reads SNHLY; CDR2 reads FYNNEI. V lost 6 bases, J lost 4 bases, and 8 bases stayed unmatched. The CDR3 consists of 15 residues. The CDR3 loop reads CASRGFWGGTGELFF. In DNA, the CDR3 is TGTGCCAGCAGGGGATTTTGGGGGGGCACCGGGGAGCTGTTTTTT.

The J gene is TRBJ1-1, the V gene TRBV18; maybe TRBD1 (6 bases). Looked up from germline, CDR1 is KGHSH and CDR2 is LQKENI. The CDR3 extends over 13 amino acids. Trimming stripped 8 bases from V and 1 base from J, with 11 bases between. The CDR3 sequence: CASHPGQNTEAFF. CDR3 in DNA: TGTGCCAGCCATCCGGGACAGAACACTGAAGCTTTCTTT.

The chain couples TRBV29-1 to TRBJ1-3; TRBD1 agrees at 9 bases. Germline V gene data show CDR1 as SQVTM and CDR2 as ANQGSEA. The V and J ends lost 5 bases and 8 bases, in that order; junction bases with no gene match: 1. This CDR3 region has 11 residues. CDR3 protein: CSVRQGDTIYF. DNA for the CDR3: TGCAGCGTTCGACAGGGGGACACCATATATTTT.

V is TRBV5-1 and J is TRBJ1-5; D gene ambiguous. CDR3 length: 14 residues. The V end was cut by 2 bases, the J end by 2 bases, with 8 bases between. Germline V gene lookup returns CDR1 SGHRS and CDR2 YFSETQ. As DNA, the CDR3 is TGCGCCAGCAGCTTCGGGGATGGCAATCAGCCCCAGCATTTT. It translates to CASSFGDGNQPQHF. The full variable domain, completed using reference TRBV5-1 and TRBJ1-5, is KAGVTQTPRYLIKTRGQQVTLSCSPISGHRSVSWYQQTPGQGLQFLFEYFSETQRNKGNFPGRFSGRQFSNSRSEMNVSTLELGDSALYLCASSFGDGNQPQHFGDGTRLSIL.

The chain combines TRBV5-1 with TRBJ1-1; TRBD1 is a possible D gene (5 bases). This CDR3 is built from 15 residues. With 4 bases removed from V and 10 bases from J, the gap between germline ends came to 23 bases. Germline loops: CDR1 SGHRS, CDR2 YFSETQ. The CDR3 coding sequence is TGCGCCAGCAGCCCCAGCGTGGGGCTTAGAATTGGAGCTTTCTTT. Protein product: CASSPSVGLRIGAFF.

As to this clone: A read error may account for a junction end that differs from germline. The chain couples TRBV5-1 to TRBJ1-1; D gene uncertain. Germline V lookup: CDR1 SGHRS, CDR2 YFSETQ. This CDR3 is 13 amino acids long. CDR3 coding DNA: TGTGCCAGTTCGATGCAGGATGAATCTGAAGCTTTCTTT. Amino acids: CASSMQDESEAFF.

The rearrangement uses TRBV13 and TRBJ2-7; D is undetermined. V was shortened by 3 bases and J by 0 bases, with 9 bases between the two germline ends. Germline CDR1 is PRHDT and CDR2 is FYEKMQ (reference sequence). This CDR3 has 14 residues. CDR3: CASSFRLSSYEQYV. Here the CDR3 DNA reads TGTGCCAGCAGCTTTCGACTGTCCTCCTACGAGCAGTACGTC.

The chain uses TRBV30 and TRBJ1-6; no reliable D call. The CDR3 is 14 amino acids. Germline V gene data show CDR1 as GTSNPN and CDR2 as SVGIG (reference sequence). Trimming cost V 7 bases and J 9 bases, with 19 bases left between them. CDR3 sequence: CASPSSGEVSPLHF. The CDR3 DNA reads as TGTGCCTCCCCATCCTCCGGGGAGGTTTCACCCCTCCACTTT.

This rearrangement joins TRBV6-5 to TRBJ1-3, with no clear D. CDR3 length: 15 residues. The germline V and J ends were trimmed by 6 bases and 0 bases, with 12 bases remaining between them. Looked up from germline, CDR1 is MNHEY and CDR2 is SVGAGI. The CDR3: CASSRGRNSGNTIYF. DNA of the CDR3: TGTGCCAGCAGCCGTGGCCGAAACTCTGGAAACACCATATATTTT.

The CDR3: CASSSFNQPQHF. The CDR3 nucleotides are TGTGCCAGCAGCTCCTTTAATCAGCCCCAGCATTTT. The chain combines TRBV7-9 with TRBJ1-5; D call uncertain. The V and J ends lost 4 bases and 4 bases respectively, with 5 bases between them. Germline assignment: CDR1 SEHNR and CDR2 FQNEAQ (reference sequence). CDR3 length: 12 amino acids. Filled out from reference TRBV7-9 and TRBJ1-5, the complete variable domain reads DTGVSQNPRHKITKRGQNVTFRCDPISEHNRLYWYRQTLGQGPEFLTYFQNEAQLEKSRLLSDRFSAERPKGSFSTLEIQRTEQGDSAMYLCASSSFNQPQHFGDGTRLSIL.

This clone was detected once. Other DNA sequences in the same sample also yield this CDR3. CDR3 nucleotide sequence: TGTGCCAGCAGCTCCCTGGGCCAGCCCCAGCATTTT. Translating gives CASSSLGQPQHF. The chain carries TRBV28 and TRBJ1-5; D call uncertain. V was trimmed by 6 bases and J by 7 bases, leaving 10 bases between them. The CDR3 totals 12 residues. The germline gives CDR1 MDHEN, CDR2 SYDVKM.

This clone was seen just once. The rearrangement joins TRBV9 to TRBJ1-1; tentative D call: TRBD1 (5 bases). V lost 0 bases and J lost 1, with 10 bases in between. The germline V gene has CDR1 SGDLS and CDR2 YYNGEE. This CDR3 has 15 residues. The chain's CDR3 is CASSVGSRANTEAFF. The CDR3 bases are TGTGCCAGCAGCGTAGGTAGCAGGGCGAACACTGAAGCTTTCTTT.